The 4 T cell receptor beta chains reported below all come from one sample, sequenced in a study of blood T cell repertoires in COVID-19. Data came from immunoSEQ multiplex PCR; TCRdb stores just in-frame clones and leaves some out. The data hold 95,000 to 100,000 clones, with 75% to 90% observed a single time. The sequencing input was peripheral blood. The receptors derive from a woman between 70 and 85 years old with active or convalescent COVID-19.

A single count supports this clone. CDR3 in amino acids: CASSLAASSYNEQFF. Written as DNA, the CDR3 is TGTGCCAGCAGTCTAGCGGCCTCGTCCTACAATGAGCAGTTCTTC. The chain combines TRBV6-6 with TRBJ2-1, with 7 bases matching TRBD2. This CDR3 comprises 15 residues. V lost 5 bases, J lost 1 base, and 5 bases stayed unmatched. Germline CDR1 and CDR2: MNHNY and SVGAGI (reference sequence).

The V gene is TRBV3-1 (or the pseudogene TRBV3-2), the J gene TRBJ2-2; D might be TRBD2 (6 bases). V was clipped by 1 base and J by 6 bases, with 6 bases between them. The CDR3 spans 13 residues. Germline CDR1 LGHDT, CDR2 YNNKEL (reference sequence). In nucleotides, the CDR3 is TGTGCCAGCAGCCAAGGGGGGGCCGGGGAGCTGTTTTTT. Translated, it gives CASSQGGAGELFF.

The V call is TRBV5-6, the J call TRBJ2-3, with D uncertain. Germline V lookup: CDR1 SGHDT, CDR2 YYEEEE. V dropped 4 bases and J dropped 0 bases, with 12 bases sitting between them. The CDR3 is 15 residues long. CDR3 amino acids: CASSLLSDSTDTQYF. The CDR3 coding sequence is TGTGCCAGCAGCCTCCTCAGCGACAGCACAGATACGCAGTATTTT.

The rearrangement uses TRBV11-3 and TRBJ2-5; D unclear. Germline lookup yields CDR1 SGHNT and CDR2 YENEEA. V was clipped by 5 bases and J by 5 bases, with 12 bases between them. CDR3 length: 13 residues. The CDR3 loop reads CASSTDFGETQYF. CDR3 bases: TGTGCCAGCAGCACTGACTTCGGGGAGACCCAGTACTTC.